Following are 21 T cell receptor beta chains from one sample sequenced in a study of cytomegalovirus exposure and HLA in healthy donors. 60 Vbeta and 13 Jbeta primers were used in PCR. Sequencing used immunoSEQ multiplex PCR; TCRdb keeps in-frame clones, though not all of them. The sample carries 120,000 or so clones, 80% recorded once. The sample was PBMCs. The receptors here all came from a female donor in good health and CMV-seropositive.

The chain uses TRBV6-5 and TRBJ2-7; D unresolved. V lost 8 bases and J 6 bases, leaving 11 bases between the germline ends. This CDR3 has 11 amino acids. The germline gives CDR1 MNHEY, CDR2 SVGAGI. The CDR3 here is CASQVRREQYF. In DNA, the CDR3 is TGTGCCAGCCAGGTCCGCCGCGAGCAGTACTTC.

The rearrangement uses TRBV7-2 and TRBJ1-2; D possibly corresponds to TRBD1 (6 bases). Germline V gives CDR1 SGHTA, CDR2 FQGNSA. V lost 5 bases and J lost 8, with 18 bases in between. The CDR3 spans 14 residues. CDR3 residues: CASSTRTVFRGYTF. CDR3 bases: TGTGCCAGCAGCACGAGGACAGTCTTTAGGGGCTACACCTTC.

The V gene is TRBV27, the J gene TRBJ2-7; D not certain. The length of the CDR3 is 15 residues. The germline V gene has CDR1 MNHEY and CDR2 SMNVEV (reference sequence). V gave up 3 bases and J gave up 4 bases, with 16 bases separating them. CDR3 amino acids: CASSFFPSTGYEQYF. In DNA form, the CDR3 reads TGTGCCAGCAGTTTTTTTCCCTCAACCGGGTACGAGCAGTACTTC.

The chain couples TRBV7-3 to TRBJ2-5, with D maybe TRBD2 (6 bases). Germline V CDR1 and CDR2: SGHTA, FQGTGA. The CDR3 runs 13 residues. Between the trimmed V and J ends, which lost 5 bases and 5 bases, there was a span of 12 bases. CDR3 nucleotide sequence: TGTGCCAGCAGCCTCAACAGCGGGGAGACCCAGTACTTC. It codes for CASSLNSGETQYF.

The chain joins TRBV5-1 to TRBJ2-5, with 9 bases fitting TRBD2. Unmatched junction bases numbered 5, after V lost 5 bases and J lost 0 bases. The CDR3 totals 15 residues. In germline, CDR1 is SGHRS, CDR2 YFSETQ. CDR3 protein: CASSLSGGYQETQYF. CDR3 DNA sequence: TGCGCCAGCAGTCTTAGCGGGGGATACCAAGAGACCCAGTACTTC.

This clone was seen a few times. The V call is TRBV7-9, the J call TRBJ1-1; no clear D gene. V was trimmed by 0 bases and J by 3 bases, leaving 11 bases between them. Per germline, CDR1 SEHNR and CDR2 FQNEAQ (reference sequence). The CDR3 has 15 amino acids. The CDR3 coding sequence is TGTGCCAGCAGCTTAGCCCCGAGTGAGTACACTGAAGCTTTCTTT. Translating it yields CASSLAPSEYTEAFF.

The chain employs TRBV5-8 and TRBJ2-3; D ambiguous. Trimming took 3 bases from V and 0 from J, leaving 5 bases between them. CDR1 SGHTS and CDR2 YDEGEE come from the germline V gene. This CDR3 has 13 residues. The CDR3: CASSSTSTDTQYF. CDR3 nucleotide sequence: TGTGCCAGCAGCTCAACTAGCACAGATACGCAGTATTTT. The full variable domain, completed using reference TRBV5-8 and TRBJ2-3, is EAGVTQSPTHLIKTRGQQATLRCSPISGHTSVYWYQQALGLGLQFLLWYDEGEERNRGNFPPRFSGRQFPNYSSELNVNALELEDSALYLCASSSTSTDTQYFGPGTRLTVL.

This clone came up a few times. At one boundary the junction diverges from the germline segment, which might be a read error. The chain combines TRBV7-9 with TRBJ2-7, with D unresolved. The CDR3 runs to 12 residues. Germline-derived CDR1 and CDR2 are SEHNR and FQNEAQ (reference sequence). The CDR3 DNA sequence: TGTTCCAGCAGCCCTTCTAGCTACGAGCAGTACTTC. The encoded protein is CSSSPSSYEQYF.

V and J are TRBV6-5 and TRBJ2-7, with a tentative D call TRBD2 (7 bases). CDR3 size: 15 residues. V lost 0 bases to trimming and J lost 4 bases, with 13 bases between them. Germline CDR1 reads MNHEY; CDR2 reads SVGAGI. In DNA, the CDR3 is TGTGCCAGCAGTTACTCGGCAGGGGAGGGATACGAGCAGTACTTC. This encodes CASSYSAGEGYEQYF.

This chain's CDR3 is CASSAWGQGSYGYTF. CDR3 bases: TGTGCCAGCAGTGCATGGGGACAGGGGAGTTATGGCTACACCTTC. The gene calls are TRBV6-1 and TRBJ1-2; TRBD1 matches 10 bases. Germline CDR1 is MNHNS and CDR2 is SASEGT. CDR3 length equals 15 residues. V shed 4 bases, J shed 5 bases, and the junction held 7 bases outside the gene matches.

V is TRBV29-1 and J is TRBJ1-1, with D uncertain. Germline V lookup: CDR1 SQVTM, CDR2 ANQGSEA. V was pared by 0 bases and J by 1 base, with 12 bases between. The CDR3 length is 15 residues. In nucleotides, the CDR3 is TGCAGCGTTGAAGATCTGAACCGACAGAACACTGAAGCTTTCTTT. Translated, it gives CSVEDLNRQNTEAFF. Full variable domain (remainder filled in from reference TRBV29-1 and TRBJ1-1): SAVISQKPSRDICQRGTSLTIQCQVDSQVTMMFWYRQQPGQSLTLIATANQGSEATYESGFVIDKFPISRPNLTFSTLTVSNMSPEDSSIYLCSVEDLNRQNTEAFFGQGTRLTVV.

The gene calls are TRBV9 and TRBJ2-6; no clear D. V was cut by 4 bases and J by 0 bases, with 5 bases left in between. The length of the CDR3 is 14 residues. Germline V gives CDR1 SGDLS, CDR2 YYNGEE. The CDR3 region is CASSSLSGANVLTF. CDR3 coding DNA: TGTGCCAGCAGCTCCCTCTCTGGGGCCAACGTCCTGACTTTC.

The chain combines TRBV5-6 with TRBJ2-3; D ambiguous. The CDR3 loop spans 12 amino acids. The germline V gene has CDR1 SGHDT and CDR2 YYEEEE. Trimming cost V 3 bases and J 4 bases, with 6 bases left between them. This CDR3 is CASSWSADTQYF. CDR3 DNA: TGTGCCAGCAGCTGGAGCGCAGATACGCAGTATTTT. Using reference TRBV5-6 and TRBJ2-3 for the parts outside the CDR3, the full variable domain is DAGVTQSPTHLIKTRGQQVTLRCSPKSGHDTVSWYQQALGQGPQFIFQYYEEEERQRGNFPDRFSGHQFPNYSSELNVNALLLGDSALYLCASSWSADTQYFGPGTRLTVL.

Remarks on this clone: The sample holds other DNA sequences that translate to the same CDR3. This chain connects TRBV5-1 to TRBJ2-5, with 8 bases identical to TRBD2. The CDR3 has 16 residues. The J segment lost 4 bases and the V segment lost 4 bases, leaving 12 bases of the junction unmatched. Germline values: CDR1 SGHRS, CDR2 YFSETQ. In DNA, the CDR3 is TGCGCCAGCAGCCACGATCTGGCGGGGGGCCGAGAGACCCAGTACTTC. Translating gives CASSHDLAGGRETQYF.

This sequence joins TRBV16 and TRBJ1-5; TRBD1 might be the D (6 bases). Germline lookup yields CDR1 KGHSY and CDR2 FQNENV. The CDR3 has 14 residues. V was cut by 4 bases and J by 2 bases, with 9 bases left in between. CDR3 nucleotides: TGTGCCAGCAGCCCACAGGGAGGCAATCAGCCCCAGCATTTT. Translated: CASSPQGGNQPQHF. The whole variable domain, filled in from reference TRBV16 and TRBJ1-5, reads GEEVAQTPKHLVRGEGQKAKLYCAPIKGHSYVFWYQQVLKNEFKFLISFQNENVFDETGMPKERFSAKCLPNSPCSLEIQATKLEDSAVYFCASSPQGGNQPQHFGDGTRLSIL.

V gene TRBV13 combines with J gene TRBJ1-1; maybe TRBD1 (6 bases). CDR1 PRHDT and CDR2 FYEKMQ come from the germline V gene (reference sequence). V shed 5 bases and J shed 4 bases, with 14 bases lying between them. The CDR3 runs 14 residues. CDR3 loop: CASSPGQRGTEAFF. CDR3 nucleotide sequence: TGTGCCAGCAGCCCCGGACAGCGAGGCACTGAAGCTTTCTTT.

This chain joins TRBV7-2 and TRBJ1-6; 10 bases are a match to TRBD1. Trimming removed 5 bases from V and 7 bases from J; junction bases left unmatched: 5. Per the germline V gene, CDR1 is SGHTA and CDR2 is FQGNSA. The CDR3 contains 15 residues. The DNA of the CDR3 is TGTGCCAGCAGCCAAGGGACAGGGGTAAATTCACCCCTCCACTTT. It is translated as CASSQGTGVNSPLHF.

The rearrangement uses TRBV30 and TRBJ2-5; D is ambiguous. V lost 2 bases and J 5 bases, leaving 12 bases between the germline ends. This CDR3 is 13 amino acids long. From germline, CDR1 is GTSNPN and CDR2 SVGIG (reference sequence). CDR3 nucleotides: TGTGCCTGGAGTACAGCCACCGGTGAGACCCAGTACTTC. Protein: CAWSTATGETQYF.

J is TRBJ2-1 and V is TRBV30; TRBD2 matches at 8 bases. The V segment lost 2 bases and the J segment 6 bases; nucleotides outside the gene matches: 9. The CDR3 length is 15 residues. CDR1 and CDR2 (germline): GTSNPN, SVGIG (reference sequence). The CDR3 reads CAWSTGRGGLNEQFF. CDR3 nucleotides: TGTGCCTGGAGTACCGGGAGGGGTGGGCTCAATGAGCAGTTCTTC.

The chain recombines TRBV5-1 with TRBJ2-7; 9 bases match TRBD2. V lost 3 bases to trimming and J lost 4 bases; unmatched junction nucleotides: 5. Per germline, CDR1 SGHRS and CDR2 YFSETQ. The CDR3 is 14 residues long. The CDR3 nucleotides read TGCGCCAGCAGCTCCCGCGGGGGGGGGTACGAGCAGTACTTC. This encodes CASSSRGGGYEQYF.

This clone was found a few times. The gene calls are TRBV19 and TRBJ2-7, with 8 bases lining up with TRBD1. This CDR3 is 15 amino acids long. V trimming: 1 base; J trimming: 4 bases; junction bases outside the gene matches: 6. The germline V gene encodes CDR1 LNHDA and CDR2 SQIVND (reference sequence). The CDR3 region has the DNA TGTGCCAGTAGTATAGCTCAGGGGGCGGCATACGAGCAGTACTTC. Its protein product is CASSIAQGAAYEQYF.